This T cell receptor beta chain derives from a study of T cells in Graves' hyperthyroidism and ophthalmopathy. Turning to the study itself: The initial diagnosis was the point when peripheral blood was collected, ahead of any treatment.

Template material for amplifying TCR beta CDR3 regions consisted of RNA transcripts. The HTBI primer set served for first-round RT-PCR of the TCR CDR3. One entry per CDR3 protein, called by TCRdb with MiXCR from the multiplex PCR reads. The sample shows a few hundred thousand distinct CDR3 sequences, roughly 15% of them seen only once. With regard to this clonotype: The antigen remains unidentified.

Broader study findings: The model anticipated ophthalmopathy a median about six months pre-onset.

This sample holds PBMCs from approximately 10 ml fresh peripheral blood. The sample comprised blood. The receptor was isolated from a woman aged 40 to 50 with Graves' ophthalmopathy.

The CDR3: CASSPVGTEAFF. The CDR3 coding sequence is TGTGCCAGCTCACCGGTTGGCACTGAAGCTTTCTTT. J is TRBJ1-1 and V is TRBV18; D is ambiguous. The CDR3 contains 12 residues. Germline CDR1 and CDR2: KGHSH and LQKENI. With 3 bases removed from V and 4 bases from J, the gap between germline ends came to 6 bases.